This T cell receptor (beta chain) was recovered during a study of control samples from healthy donors and cancer patients. This clone was counted once. Sequencing used immunoSEQ multiplex PCR; TCRdb keeps in-frame clones, though not all of them. This repertoire shows 170,000 or so clones, around nine tenths found once; its top ten account for more than 1.3%. The CDR3 is 11 amino acids. The V end lost 5 bases, the J end lost 5 bases, and 6 bases lay between the germline ends. Germline V lookup: CDR1 SGHTA, CDR2 FQGNSA. This TCR was recovered from a man younger than 45 in good health. The rearrangement joins TRBV7-2 to TRBJ1-1; D gene unclear. Sequencing input: blood. The DNA of the CDR3 is TGTGCCAGCAGCCCTGATACTGAAGCTTTCTTT. Amino acid sequence: CASSPDTEAFF.